Listed below are T cell receptor beta chains from one sample, sequenced in a study of long-term antiretroviral therapy in people with HIV. Clones were read by immunoSEQ multiplex PCR, and TCRdb kept only the in-frame ones, dropping some. The data contain over 15,000 clones, 75% to 85% of them singletons. The sequenced sample was unsorted PBMCs, obtained 0.1 years before starting antiretroviral therapy. These receptors all come from a man in his late teens or twenties with HIV. The CDR3 runs from the conserved cysteine through the conserved F or W. A D gene is named only where the DNA matches it firmly. Some rows have no size entry. The others give once, few or many, or a class for an expanded clone.

clone_size | j_call | v_call | d_call | cdr3_nt | cdr3_aa
once | TRBJ2-4 | TRBV5-6 | . | TGTGCCAGCAGCTTGACAGGGAATGGGGTAGCCAAAAACATTCAGTACTTC | CASSLTGNGVAKNIQYF
. | TRBJ2-1 | TRBV4-2 | TRBD1 | TGTGCCAGCAGCCGCCGGGACAGAGGCAATGAGCAGTTCTTC | CASSRRDRGNEQFF
. | TRBJ1-3 | TRBV12-5 | TRBD1 | TGTGCTAGTGGTTTGTCCATAGGGACAGGGGACGGAAACACCATATATTTT | CASGLSIGTGDGNTIYF
. | TRBJ2-7 | TRBV7-2 | TRBD2 | TGTGCCAGCAGCCCTGGGACTAGCGGGCCATCCTACGAGCAGTACTTC | CASSPGTSGPSYEQYF
. | TRBJ2-5 | TRBV28 | . | TGTGCCAGCAAGTTTCTCCGACAGTACCAAGAGACCCAGTACTTC | CASKFLRQYQETQYF
. | TRBJ2-7 | TRBV4-3 | . | TGCGCCAGCAGCCCGCGGGGTAGCTCCTACGAGCAGTACTTC | CASSPRGSSYEQYF
. | TRBJ2-3 | TRBV27 | . | TGTGCCAGCGGGGGTACATCCGGGGGTACGCAGTATTTT | CASGGTSGGTQYF
. | TRBJ1-1 | TRBV6-5 | . | TGTGCCAGCAGACCCGAGAACACTGAAGCTTTCTTT | CASRPENTEAFF
. | TRBJ2-3 | TRBV6-6 | TRBD1 | TGTGCCAGCAGTTATACAGGGGACACAGATACGCAGTATTTT | CASSYTGDTDTQYF
. | TRBJ2-1 | TRBV29-1 | TRBD1 | TGCAGCGCGAGACAGGGTGGGGACAATGAGCAGTTCTTC | CSARQGGDNEQFF
once | TRBJ2-5 | TRBV11-3 | TRBD1 | TGTGCCAGCAGCTCCGCCAGGGGGGAGACCCAGTACTTC | CASSSARGETQYF
once | TRBJ2-3 | TRBV7-3 | TRBD2 | TGTGCCAGCGCCTTGACTAGCGGGACCGTAGATACGCAGTATTTT | CASALTSGTVDTQYF
. | TRBJ2-5 | TRBV6-1 | . | TGTGCCGTTGGGGAACAGGGGAGGGGAGAGACCCAGTACTTC | CAVGEQGRGETQYF
. | TRBJ2-7 | TRBV4-3 | . | TGCGCCAGCAGCCCCTGGAAAGGGGCCTACGAGCAGTACTTC | CASSPWKGAYEQYF
. | TRBJ1-4 | TRBV10-3 | TRBD1 | TGTGCCATCAGTGAGTCGACAGGGGCGAATGAAAAACTGTTTTTT | CAISESTGANEKLFF
. | TRBJ1-2 | TRBV7-9 | TRBD1 | TGTGCCAGCAGCCCCATGTCCCTTGGACAGGCGATTGGCTACACCTTC | CASSPMSLGQAIGYTF
. | TRBJ1-2 | TRBV7-7 | . | TGTGCCAGCAGCTTAGTGGTAACTTCCGACAGGAGTGGTGGCTACACCTTC | CASSLVVTSDRSGGYTF
. | TRBJ2-5 | TRBV28 | . | TGTGCCAGCAGTTTGAGCCGACACCAAGAGACCCAGTACTTC | CASSLSRHQETQYF
. | TRBJ2-2 | TRBV5-8 | . | TGTGCCAGTCTGAACTACCCCTCTACTACCCCGAACACCGGGGAGCTGTTTTTT | CASLNYPSTTPNTGELFF
once | TRBJ2-3 | TRBV7-8 | TRBD2 | TGTGCCAGCAGCTTAGCTGGGGCTAGCGGGGGGTTCTACACTAGCACAGATACGCAGTATTTT | CASSLAGASGGFYTSTDTQYF
medium-sized | TRBJ1-2 | TRBV4-1 | TRBD1 | TGCGCCAGCAGCCGGATCGACAGGGGGGATGGCTACACCTTC | CASSRIDRGDGYTF
once | TRBJ2-3 | TRBV4-1 | TRBD2 | TGCGCCAGCAGCACCAGCTCTCTAGCGGGCCGGGGAAAGTATTTT | CASSTSSLAGRGKYF
. | TRBJ2-2 | TRBV11-3 | . | TGTGCCAGCAGCTTAGGCCCGACAGGACGGAACACCGGGGAGCTGTTTTTT | CASSLGPTGRNTGELFF
. | TRBJ1-1 | TRBV6-1 | . | TGTGCCAGCGCCAGGGCGGGCGAAGCTTTCTTT | CASARAGEAFF
medium-sized | TRBJ1-4 | TRBV29-1 | . | TGCAGCGGGATAGACAGTCTTGATGAAAAACTGTTTTTT | CSGIDSLDEKLFF
. | TRBJ2-7 | TRBV11-2 | TRBD2 | TGTGCCAGCAGCCGAATGGGACTAGCGGGAGAGGCCTACGAGCAGTACTTC | CASSRMGLAGEAYEQYF
once | TRBJ2-2 | TRBV9 | . | TGTGCCAGCAGCGTAATCCCGGGTACGAACACCGGGGAGCTGTTTTTT | CASSVIPGTNTGELFF
. | TRBJ2-2 | TRBV6-5 | . | TGTGCCAGCAGTGAGCTACCGGGAGCTGGGGAGCTGTTTTTT | CASSELPGAGELFF
few | TRBJ2-3 | TRBV15 | . | TGTGCCACCAGCACCCAAGGGGGGCTAGCGGATACGCAGTATTTT | CATSTQGGLADTQYF
. | TRBJ2-3 | TRBV11-2 | TRBD1 | TGTGCCAGCAGCGGGGGGACAGGGGGCGCAGATACGCAGTATTTT | CASSGGTGGADTQYF
. | TRBJ2-2 | TRBV19 | TRBD2 | TGTGCCAGTACCTCGGGACTAGATGCCGGGGAGCTGTTTTTT | CASTSGLDAGELFF
. | TRBJ1-6 | TRBV30 | TRBD1 | TGTGCCTGGAGTGTACCCGGGACAGGTTTTAATTCACCCCTCCACTTT | CAWSVPGTGFNSPLHF
. | TRBJ1-4 | TRBV28 | . | TGTGCCAGCAGTCCCGACAGAGATACGTTTAATGAAAAACTGTTTTTT | CASSPDRDTFNEKLFF
. | TRBJ2-7 | TRBV4-1 | . | TGCGCCAGCAGCCCCAATAGGGGGAACTACGAGCAGTACTTC | CASSPNRGNYEQYF
few | TRBJ2-7 | TRBV29-1 | . | TGCAGCGTTTGGCTTGGGGCCACCTACGAGCAGTACTTC | CSVWLGATYEQYF
few | TRBJ1-1 | TRBV7-8 | . | TGTGCCAGCAGCCCCCTGGAGACGAACACTGAAGCTTTCTTT | CASSPLETNTEAFF
once | TRBJ2-3 | TRBV5-1 | . | TGCGCCAGCAGCTTGCCCCCGGCAGATACGCAGTATTTT | CASSLPPADTQYF
. | TRBJ1-6 | TRBV4-1 | . | TGCGCCAGCAGCCAACTGGGGGGTGGACCCCTCCACTTT | CASSQLGGGPLHF
. | TRBJ2-1 | TRBV10-3 | TRBD1 | TGTGCCATCAGTGAGAAAGGGACAGGGGCCAATGAGCAGTTCTTC | CAISEKGTGANEQFF
. | TRBJ2-1 | TRBV18 | . | TGTGCCAGCTCACCGCTCCAAGATAGTGAGCAGTTCTTC | CASSPLQDSEQFF
. | TRBJ1-2 | TRBV21-1 | . | TGTGCCAGCAGCAAAGGACAGCGGGATTTC | CASSKGQRDF
medium-sized | TRBJ2-1 | TRBV15 | TRBD1 | TGTGCCACCAGCAGTGTAGACAGGGGTTCGGATGAGCAGTTCTTC | CATSSVDRGSDEQFF
. | TRBJ2-3 | TRBV2 | . | TGTGCCAGCAGTGACCGTAGTCTCTACACAGATACGCAGTATTTT | CASSDRSLYTDTQYF
. | TRBJ1-6 | TRBV30 | . | TGTGCCTGGAGTGCAACCGGTTCACCCCTCCACTTT | CAWSATGSPLHF
. | TRBJ2-5 | TRBV7-3 | TRBD2 | TGTGCCAGCAGCCATAGCGGGGGCCAAGAGACCCAGTACTTC | CASSHSGGQETQYF